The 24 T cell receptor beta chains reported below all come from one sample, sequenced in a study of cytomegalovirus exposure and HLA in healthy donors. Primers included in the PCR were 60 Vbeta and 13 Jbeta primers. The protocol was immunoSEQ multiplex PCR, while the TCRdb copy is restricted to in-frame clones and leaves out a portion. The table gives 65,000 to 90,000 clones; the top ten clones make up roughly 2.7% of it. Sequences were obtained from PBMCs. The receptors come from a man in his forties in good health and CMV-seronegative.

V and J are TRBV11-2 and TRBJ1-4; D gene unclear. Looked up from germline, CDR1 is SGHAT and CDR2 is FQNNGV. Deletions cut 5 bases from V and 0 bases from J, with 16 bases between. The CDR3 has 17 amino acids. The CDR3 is CASSPGRGFATNEKLFF. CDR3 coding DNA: TGTGCCAGCAGCCCTGGTCGAGGGTTCGCAACTAATGAAAAACTGTTTTTT.

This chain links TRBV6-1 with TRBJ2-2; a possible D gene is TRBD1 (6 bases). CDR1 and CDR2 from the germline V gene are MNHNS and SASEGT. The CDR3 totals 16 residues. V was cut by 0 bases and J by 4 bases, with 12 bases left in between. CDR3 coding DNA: TGTGCCAGCAGTGAAGCGAGGGGGAGAGCCACCGGGGAGCTGTTTTTT. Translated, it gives CASSEARGRATGELFF.

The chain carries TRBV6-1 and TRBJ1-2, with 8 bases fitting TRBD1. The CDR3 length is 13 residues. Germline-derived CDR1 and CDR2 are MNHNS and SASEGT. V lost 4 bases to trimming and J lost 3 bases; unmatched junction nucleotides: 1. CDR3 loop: CASSATGDYGYTF. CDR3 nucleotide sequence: TGTGCCAGCAGTGCGACAGGGGACTATGGCTACACCTTC.

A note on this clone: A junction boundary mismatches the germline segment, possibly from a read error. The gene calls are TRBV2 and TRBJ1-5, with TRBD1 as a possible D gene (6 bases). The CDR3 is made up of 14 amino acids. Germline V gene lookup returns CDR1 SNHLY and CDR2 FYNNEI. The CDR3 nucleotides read TGTGCTAGCAGGGGAGTTTACAGCAATCAGCCCCAGCATTTT. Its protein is CASRGVYSNQPQHF.

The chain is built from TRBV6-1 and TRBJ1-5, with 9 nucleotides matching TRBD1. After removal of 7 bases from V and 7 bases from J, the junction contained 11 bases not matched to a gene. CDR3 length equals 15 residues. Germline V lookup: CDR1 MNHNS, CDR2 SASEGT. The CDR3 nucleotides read TGTGCCAGCACCCTAGAACAGGGGGCCGGGCAGCCCCAGCATTTT. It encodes CASTLEQGAGQPQHF.

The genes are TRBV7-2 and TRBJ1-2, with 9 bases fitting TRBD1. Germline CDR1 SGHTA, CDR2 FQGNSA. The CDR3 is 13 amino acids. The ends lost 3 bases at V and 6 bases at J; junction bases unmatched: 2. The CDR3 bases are TGTGCCAGCAGCTTCACAGGGGGCAATGGCTACACCTTC. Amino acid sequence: CASSFTGGNGYTF.

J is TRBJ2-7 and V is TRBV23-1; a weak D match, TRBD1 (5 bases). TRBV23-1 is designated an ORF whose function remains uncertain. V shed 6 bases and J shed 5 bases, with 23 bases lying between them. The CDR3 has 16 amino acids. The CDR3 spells CASSRPQGSLFHEQYF. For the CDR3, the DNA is TGCGCCAGCAGCCGACCGCAGGGATCCCTTTTCCACGAGCAGTACTTC.

The CDR3 reads CASSLDWTGTYEQYF. In nucleotides, the CDR3 is TGCGCCAGCAGCTTGGATTGGACGGGGACCTACGAGCAGTACTTC. The chain combines TRBV5-1 with TRBJ2-7, with TRBD2 as a possible D gene (5 bases). The CDR3 sequence is 15 residues long. Germline CDR1 SGHRS, CDR2 YFSETQ. Trimming took off 0 bases at V and 2 bases at J, with 12 bases between the two ends. Drawing the rest from reference TRBV5-1 and TRBJ2-7, the complete variable domain is KAGVTQTPRYLIKTRGQQVTLSCSPISGHRSVSWYQQTPGQGLQFLFEYFSETQRNKGNFPGRFSGRQFSNSRSEMNVSTLELGDSALYLCASSLDWTGTYEQYFGPGTRLTVT.

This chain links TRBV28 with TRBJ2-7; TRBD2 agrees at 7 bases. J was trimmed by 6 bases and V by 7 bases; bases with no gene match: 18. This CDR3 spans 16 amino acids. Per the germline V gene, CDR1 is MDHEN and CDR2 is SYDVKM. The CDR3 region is CASNEAGRGDVSEQYF. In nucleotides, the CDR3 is TGTGCCAGCAACGAAGCGGGCCGGGGGGATGTCAGCGAGCAGTACTTC.

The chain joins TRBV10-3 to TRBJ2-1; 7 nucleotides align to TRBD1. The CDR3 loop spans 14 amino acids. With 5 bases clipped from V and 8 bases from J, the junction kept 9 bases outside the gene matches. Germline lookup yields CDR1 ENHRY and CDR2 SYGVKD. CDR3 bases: TGTGCCATCAGTTCGACCGGGACAGCAGATGAGCAGTTCTTC. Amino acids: CAISSTGTADEQFF.

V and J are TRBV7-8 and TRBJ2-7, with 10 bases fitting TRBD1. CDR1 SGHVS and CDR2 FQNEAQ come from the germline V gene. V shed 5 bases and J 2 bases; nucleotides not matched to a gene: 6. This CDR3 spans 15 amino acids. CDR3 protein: CASSPLTGGAYEQYF. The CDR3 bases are TGTGCCAGCAGCCCGTTGACAGGGGGCGCCTACGAGCAGTACTTC.

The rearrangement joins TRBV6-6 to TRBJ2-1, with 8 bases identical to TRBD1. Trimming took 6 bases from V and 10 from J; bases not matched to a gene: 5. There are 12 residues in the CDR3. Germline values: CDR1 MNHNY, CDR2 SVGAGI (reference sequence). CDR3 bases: TGTGCCAGCAGCCCACAGGGGGACGAGCAGTTCTTC. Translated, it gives CASSPQGDEQFF.

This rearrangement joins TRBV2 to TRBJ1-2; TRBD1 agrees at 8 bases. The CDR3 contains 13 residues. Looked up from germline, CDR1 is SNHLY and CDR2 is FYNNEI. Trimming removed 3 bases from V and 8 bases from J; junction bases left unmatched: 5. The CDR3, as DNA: TGTGCCAGCAGTGATGACAGGGGCACGGGCTACACCTTC. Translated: CASSDDRGTGYTF.

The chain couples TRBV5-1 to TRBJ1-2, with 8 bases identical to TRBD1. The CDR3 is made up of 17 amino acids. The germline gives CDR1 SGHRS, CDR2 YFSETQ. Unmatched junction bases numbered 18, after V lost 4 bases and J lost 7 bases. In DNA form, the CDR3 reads TGCGCCAGCAGCCCTGGGGCTCCGGGACAGGAGGGAATTGGCTACACCTTC. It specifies CASSPGAPGQEGIGYTF. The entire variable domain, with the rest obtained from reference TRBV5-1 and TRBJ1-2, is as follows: KAGVTQTPRYLIKTRGQQVTLSCSPISGHRSVSWYQQTPGQGLQFLFEYFSETQRNKGNFPGRFSGRQFSNSRSEMNVSTLELGDSALYLCASSPGAPGQEGIGYTFGSGTRLTVV.

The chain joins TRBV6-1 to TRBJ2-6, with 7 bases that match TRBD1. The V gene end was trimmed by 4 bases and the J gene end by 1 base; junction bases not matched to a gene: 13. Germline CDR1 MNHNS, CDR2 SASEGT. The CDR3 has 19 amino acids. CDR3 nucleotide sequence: TGTGCCAGCAGTGTACAGGGGCCTACTGCGGTGTCTGGGGCCAACGTCCTGACTTTC. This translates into CASSVQGPTAVSGANVLTF.

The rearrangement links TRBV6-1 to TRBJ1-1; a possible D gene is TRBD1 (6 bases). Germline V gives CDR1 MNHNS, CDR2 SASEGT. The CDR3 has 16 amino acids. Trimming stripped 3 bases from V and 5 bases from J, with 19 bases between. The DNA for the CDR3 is TGTGCCAGCAGTGATCCCCGGGGAGGGGGGAGAACTGAAGCTTTCTTT. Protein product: CASSDPRGGGRTEAFF.

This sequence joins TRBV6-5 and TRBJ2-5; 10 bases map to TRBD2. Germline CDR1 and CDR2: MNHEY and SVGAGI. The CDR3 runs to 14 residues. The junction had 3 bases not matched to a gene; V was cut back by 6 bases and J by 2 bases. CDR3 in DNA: TGTGCCAGCAGGACTAGCGGGCGGCAAGAGACCCAGTACTTC. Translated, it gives CASRTSGRQETQYF.

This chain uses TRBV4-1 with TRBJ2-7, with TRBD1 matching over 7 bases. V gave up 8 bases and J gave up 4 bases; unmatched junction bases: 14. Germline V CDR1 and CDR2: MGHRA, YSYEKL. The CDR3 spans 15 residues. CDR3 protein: CASQLSEGAEYEQYF. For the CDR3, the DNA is TGCGCCAGCCAGTTAAGTGAGGGGGCGGAATACGAGCAGTACTTC.

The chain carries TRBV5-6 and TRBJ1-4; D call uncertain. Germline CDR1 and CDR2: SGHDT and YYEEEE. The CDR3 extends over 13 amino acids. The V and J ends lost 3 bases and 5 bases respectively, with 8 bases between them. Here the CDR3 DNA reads TGTGCCAGCAGCTCCGACATCAATGAAAAACTGTTTTTT. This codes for CASSSDINEKLFF.

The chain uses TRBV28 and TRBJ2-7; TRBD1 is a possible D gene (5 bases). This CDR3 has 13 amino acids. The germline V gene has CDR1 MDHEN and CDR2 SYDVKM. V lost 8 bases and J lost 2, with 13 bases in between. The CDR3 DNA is TGTGCCAGCCGTCTCAGGGTCCCCTACGAGCAGTACTTC. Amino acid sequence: CASRLRVPYEQYF.

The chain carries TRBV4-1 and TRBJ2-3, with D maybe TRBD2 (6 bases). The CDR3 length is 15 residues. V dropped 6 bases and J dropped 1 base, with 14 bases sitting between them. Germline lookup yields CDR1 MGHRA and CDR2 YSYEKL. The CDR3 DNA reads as TGCGCCAGCAGTCTAGGCCCGGGGGGCACAGATACGCAGTATTTT. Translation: CASSLGPGGTDTQYF.

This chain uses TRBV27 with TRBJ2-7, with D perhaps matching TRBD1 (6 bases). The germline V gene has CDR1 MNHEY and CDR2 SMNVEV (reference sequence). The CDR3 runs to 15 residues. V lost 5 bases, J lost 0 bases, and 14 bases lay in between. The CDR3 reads CASSQHRDNSYEQYF. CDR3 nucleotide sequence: TGTGCCAGCAGTCAGCACCGGGACAACTCCTACGAGCAGTACTTC.

This chain's CDR3 is CASFTAAEAFF. CDR3 bases: TGTGCCAGCTTTACGGCGGCTGAAGCTTTCTTT. The chain is built from TRBV27 and TRBJ1-1; D is unclear. The CDR3 is 11 residues long. Germline-derived CDR1 and CDR2 are MNHEY and SMNVEV (reference sequence). The V end lost 8 bases, the J end lost 6 bases, and 10 bases lay between the germline ends.

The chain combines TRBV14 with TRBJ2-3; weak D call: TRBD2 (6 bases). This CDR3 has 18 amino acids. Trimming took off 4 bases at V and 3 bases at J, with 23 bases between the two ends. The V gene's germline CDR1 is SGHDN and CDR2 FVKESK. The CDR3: CASSRGLAGPLRTDTQYF. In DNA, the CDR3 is TGTGCCAGCAGCCGGGGTCTTGCGGGGCCCTTACGTACAGATACGCAGTATTTT. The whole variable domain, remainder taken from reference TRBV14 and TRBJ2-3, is EAGVTQFPSHSVIEKGQTVTLRCDPISGHDNLYWYRRVMGKEIKFLLHFVKESKQDESGMPNNRFLAERTGGTYSTLKVQPAELEDSGVYFCASSRGLAGPLRTDTQYFGPGTRLTVL.